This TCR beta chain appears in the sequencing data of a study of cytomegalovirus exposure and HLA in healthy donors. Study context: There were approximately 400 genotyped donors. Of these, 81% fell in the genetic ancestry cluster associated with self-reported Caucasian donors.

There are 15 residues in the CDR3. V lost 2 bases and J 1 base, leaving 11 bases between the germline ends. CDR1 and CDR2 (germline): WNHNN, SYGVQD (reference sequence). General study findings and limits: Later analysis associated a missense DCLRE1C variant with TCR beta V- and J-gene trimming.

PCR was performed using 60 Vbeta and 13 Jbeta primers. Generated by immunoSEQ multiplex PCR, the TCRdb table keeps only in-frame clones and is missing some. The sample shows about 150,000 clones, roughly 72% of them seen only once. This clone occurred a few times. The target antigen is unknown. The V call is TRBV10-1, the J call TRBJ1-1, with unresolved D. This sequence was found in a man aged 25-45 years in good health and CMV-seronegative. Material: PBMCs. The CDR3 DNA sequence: TGCGCCAGCAGTGAGGTTATGACGGGGAACACTGAAGCTTTCTTT. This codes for CASSEVMTGNTEAFF.